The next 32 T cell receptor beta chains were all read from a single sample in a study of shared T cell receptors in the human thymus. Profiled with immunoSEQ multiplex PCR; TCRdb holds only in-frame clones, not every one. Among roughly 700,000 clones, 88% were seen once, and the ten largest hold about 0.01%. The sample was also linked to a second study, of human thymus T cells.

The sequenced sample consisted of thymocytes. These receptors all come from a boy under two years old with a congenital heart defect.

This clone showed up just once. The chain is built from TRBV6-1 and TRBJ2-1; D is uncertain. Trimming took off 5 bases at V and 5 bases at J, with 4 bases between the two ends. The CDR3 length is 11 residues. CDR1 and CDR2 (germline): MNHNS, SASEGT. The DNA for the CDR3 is TGTGCCAGCAGTCTCGACAATGAGCAGTTCTTC. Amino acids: CASSLDNEQFF.

The chain's CDR3 is CATSRRTPRTGANVLTF. Written as DNA, the CDR3 is TGTGCCACCAGCAGGAGGACTCCCCGGACTGGGGCCAACGTCCTGACTTTC. The rearrangement uses TRBV15 and TRBJ2-6, with a tentative D call TRBD2 (5 bases). The CDR3 runs to 17 residues. The germline V gene has CDR1 LNHNV and CDR2 YYDKDF (reference sequence). The V and J ends lost 3 bases and 2 bases respectively, with 14 bases between them.

CDR3 protein: CASSPGQTYEQYF. CDR3 DNA sequence: TGTGCCAGCAGCCCCGGACAGACCTACGAGCAGTACTTC. The V call is TRBV13, the J call TRBJ2-7; D perhaps matches TRBD1 (6 bases). The CDR3 totals 13 residues. V shed 5 bases and J shed 2 bases, with 10 bases lying between them. Germline values: CDR1 PRHDT, CDR2 FYEKMQ (reference sequence).

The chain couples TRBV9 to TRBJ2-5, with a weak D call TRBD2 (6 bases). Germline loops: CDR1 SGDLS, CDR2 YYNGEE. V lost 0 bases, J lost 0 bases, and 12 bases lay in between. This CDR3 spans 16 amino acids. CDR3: CASSVVADTYQETQYF. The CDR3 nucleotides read TGTGCCAGCAGCGTAGTAGCGGATACGTACCAAGAGACCCAGTACTTC.

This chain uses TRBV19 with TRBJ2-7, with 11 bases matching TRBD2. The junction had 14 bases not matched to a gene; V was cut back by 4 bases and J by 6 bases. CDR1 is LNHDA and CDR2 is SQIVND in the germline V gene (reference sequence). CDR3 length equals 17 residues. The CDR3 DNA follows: TGTGCCAGTAGTAAAACTAGCGGGAGAGACTCTTCTAGCGAGCAGTACTTC. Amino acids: CASSKTSGRDSSSEQYF.

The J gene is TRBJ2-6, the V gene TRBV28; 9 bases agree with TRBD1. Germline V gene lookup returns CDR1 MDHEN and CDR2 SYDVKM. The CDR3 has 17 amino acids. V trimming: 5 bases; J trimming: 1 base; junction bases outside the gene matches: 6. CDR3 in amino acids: CASSPGQGRSGANVLTF. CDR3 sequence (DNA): TGTGCCAGCAGTCCGGGACAGGGAAGGTCTGGGGCCAACGTCCTGACTTTC.

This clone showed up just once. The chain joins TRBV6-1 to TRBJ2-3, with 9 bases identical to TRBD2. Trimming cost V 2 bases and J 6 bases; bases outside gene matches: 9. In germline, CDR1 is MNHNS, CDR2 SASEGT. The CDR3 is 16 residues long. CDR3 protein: CASSESAGGSGDTQYF. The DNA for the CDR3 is TGTGCCAGCAGTGAATCAGCGGGAGGTTCGGGGGATACGCAGTATTTT.

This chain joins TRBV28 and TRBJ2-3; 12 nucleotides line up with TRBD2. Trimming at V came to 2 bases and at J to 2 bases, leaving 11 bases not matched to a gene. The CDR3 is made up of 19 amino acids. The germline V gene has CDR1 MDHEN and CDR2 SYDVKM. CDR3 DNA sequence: TGTGCCAGCAGTTTACCCTCCGGGACTAGCGGGCGTTCCACAGATACGCAGTATTTT. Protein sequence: CASSLPSGTSGRSTDTQYF.

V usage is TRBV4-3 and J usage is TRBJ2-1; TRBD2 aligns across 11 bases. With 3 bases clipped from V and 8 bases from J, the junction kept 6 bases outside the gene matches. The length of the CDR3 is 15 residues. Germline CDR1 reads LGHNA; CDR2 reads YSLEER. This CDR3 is CASSQGTSGYDEQFF. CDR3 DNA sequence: TGCGCCAGCAGCCAGGGGACTAGCGGTTACGATGAGCAGTTCTTC.

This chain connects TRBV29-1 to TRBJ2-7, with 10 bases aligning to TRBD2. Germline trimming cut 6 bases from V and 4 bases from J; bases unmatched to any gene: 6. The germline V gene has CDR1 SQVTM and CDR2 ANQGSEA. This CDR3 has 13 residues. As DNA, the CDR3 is TGCAGCGTAACCGGGACTAGCGCGTACGAGCAGTACTTC. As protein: CSVTGTSAYEQYF.

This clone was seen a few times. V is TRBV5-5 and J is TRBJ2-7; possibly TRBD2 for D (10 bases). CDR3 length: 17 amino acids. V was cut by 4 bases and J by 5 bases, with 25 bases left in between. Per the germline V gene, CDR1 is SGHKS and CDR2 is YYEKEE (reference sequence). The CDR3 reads CASSLGQGLAISHEQYF. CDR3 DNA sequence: TGTGCCAGCAGCCTGGGACAGGGACTAGCGATAAGCCACGAGCAGTACTTC.

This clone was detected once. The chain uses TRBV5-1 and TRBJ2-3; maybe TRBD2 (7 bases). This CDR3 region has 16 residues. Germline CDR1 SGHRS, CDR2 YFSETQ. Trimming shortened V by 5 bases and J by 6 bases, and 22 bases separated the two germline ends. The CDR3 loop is CASSGGGTQGPDTQYF. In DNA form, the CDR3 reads TGCGCCAGCAGTGGGGGAGGGACACAGGGCCCTGATACGCAGTATTTT.

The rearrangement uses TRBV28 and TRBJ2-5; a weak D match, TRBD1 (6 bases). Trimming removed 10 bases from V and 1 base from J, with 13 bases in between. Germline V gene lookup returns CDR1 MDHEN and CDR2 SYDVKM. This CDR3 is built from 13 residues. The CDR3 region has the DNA TGTGCCACCTCGGGCAGGGGCCAAGAGACCCAGTACTTC. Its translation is CATSGRGQETQYF.

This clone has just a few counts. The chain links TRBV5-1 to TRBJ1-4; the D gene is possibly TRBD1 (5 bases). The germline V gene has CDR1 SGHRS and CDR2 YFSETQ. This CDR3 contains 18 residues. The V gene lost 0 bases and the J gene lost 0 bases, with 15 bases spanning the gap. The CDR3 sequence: CASSLAGGRGATNEKLFF. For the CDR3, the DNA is TGCGCCAGCAGCTTGGCCGGGGGGAGGGGTGCAACTAATGAAAAACTGTTTTTT.

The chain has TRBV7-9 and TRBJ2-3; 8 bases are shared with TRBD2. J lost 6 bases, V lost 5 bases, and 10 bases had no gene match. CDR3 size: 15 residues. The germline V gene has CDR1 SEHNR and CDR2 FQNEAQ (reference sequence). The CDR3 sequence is CASSHTSSGADTQYF. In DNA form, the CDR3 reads TGTGCCAGCAGCCACACTAGTAGCGGGGCCGATACGCAGTATTTT. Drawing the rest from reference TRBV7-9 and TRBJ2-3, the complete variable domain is DTGVSQNPRHKITKRGQNVTFRCDPISEHNRLYWYRQTLGQGPEFLTYFQNEAQLEKSRLLSDRFSAERPKGSFSTLEIQRTEQGDSAMYLCASSHTSSGADTQYFGPGTRLTVL.

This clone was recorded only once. Here the CDR3 reads CAIWGGHHYEQYF. In nucleotides, the CDR3 is TGTGCCATCTGGGGGGGGCACCACTACGAGCAGTACTTC. The chain carries TRBV10-3 and TRBJ2-7, with D perhaps matching TRBD2 (7 bases). This CDR3 spans 13 amino acids. The V gene lost 8 bases and the J gene lost 3 bases, with 14 bases spanning the gap. Germline CDR1 and CDR2: ENHRY and SYGVKD.

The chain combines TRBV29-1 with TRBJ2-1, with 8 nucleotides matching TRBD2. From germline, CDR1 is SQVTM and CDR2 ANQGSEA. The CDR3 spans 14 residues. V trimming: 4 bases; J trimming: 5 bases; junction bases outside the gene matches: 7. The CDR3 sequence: CSVGPSGLNNEQFF. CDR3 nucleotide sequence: TGCAGCGTTGGGCCTAGCGGGCTCAACAATGAGCAGTTCTTC.

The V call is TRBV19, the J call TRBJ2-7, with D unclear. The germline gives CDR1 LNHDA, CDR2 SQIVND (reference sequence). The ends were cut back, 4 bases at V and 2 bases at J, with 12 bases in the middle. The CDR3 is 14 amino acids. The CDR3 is CASSTSTTPYEQYF. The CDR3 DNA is TGTGCCAGTAGTACGTCCACGACACCCTACGAGCAGTACTTC.

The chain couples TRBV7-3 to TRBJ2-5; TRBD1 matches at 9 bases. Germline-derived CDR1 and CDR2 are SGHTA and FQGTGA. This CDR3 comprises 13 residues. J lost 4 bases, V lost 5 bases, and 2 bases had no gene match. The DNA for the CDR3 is TGTGCCAGCAGCCCGGACAGGGGAGAGACCCAGTACTTC. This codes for CASSPDRGETQYF.

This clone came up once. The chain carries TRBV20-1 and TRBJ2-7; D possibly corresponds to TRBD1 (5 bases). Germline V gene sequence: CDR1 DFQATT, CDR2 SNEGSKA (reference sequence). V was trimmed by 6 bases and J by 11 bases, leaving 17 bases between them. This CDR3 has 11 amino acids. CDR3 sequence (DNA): TGCAGTGCCGTGAAAGGGGTTTTGGAGTACTTC. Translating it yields CSAVKGVLEYF.

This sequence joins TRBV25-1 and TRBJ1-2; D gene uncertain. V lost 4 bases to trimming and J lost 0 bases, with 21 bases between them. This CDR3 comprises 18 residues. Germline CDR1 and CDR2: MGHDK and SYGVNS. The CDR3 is CASSVRADPSSANYGYTF. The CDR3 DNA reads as TGTGCCAGCAGTGTGCGGGCAGACCCATCCTCAGCTAACTATGGCTACACCTTC.

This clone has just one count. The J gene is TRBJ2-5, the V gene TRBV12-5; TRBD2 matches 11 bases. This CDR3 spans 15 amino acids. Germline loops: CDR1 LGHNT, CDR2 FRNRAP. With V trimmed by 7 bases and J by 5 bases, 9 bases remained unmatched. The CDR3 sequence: CASATSGSILETQYF. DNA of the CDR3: TGTGCTAGTGCAACTAGCGGGAGCATTCTTGAGACCCAGTACTTC.

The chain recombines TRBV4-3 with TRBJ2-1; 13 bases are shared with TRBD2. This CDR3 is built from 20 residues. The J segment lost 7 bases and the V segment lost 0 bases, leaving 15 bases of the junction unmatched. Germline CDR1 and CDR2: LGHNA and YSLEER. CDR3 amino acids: CASSQDPATSGRWGGNEQFF. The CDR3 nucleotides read TGCGCCAGCAGCCAAGATCCCGCGACTAGCGGGAGGTGGGGGGGGAATGAGCAGTTCTTC.

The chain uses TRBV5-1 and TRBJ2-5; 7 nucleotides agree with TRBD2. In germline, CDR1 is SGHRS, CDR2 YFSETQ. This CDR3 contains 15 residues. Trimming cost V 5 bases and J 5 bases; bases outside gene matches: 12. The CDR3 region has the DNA TGCGCCAGCAGGGGTGGGAGCGGGACGGAGGAGACCCAGTACTTC. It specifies CASRGGSGTEETQYF.

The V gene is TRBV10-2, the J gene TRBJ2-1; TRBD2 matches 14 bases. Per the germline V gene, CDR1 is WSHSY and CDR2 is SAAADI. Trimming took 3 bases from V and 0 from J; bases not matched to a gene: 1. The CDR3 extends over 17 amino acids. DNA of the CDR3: TGCGCCAGCAGTGATGGGACTAGCGGGAGCTCCTACAATGAGCAGTTCTTC. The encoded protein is CASSDGTSGSSYNEQFF.

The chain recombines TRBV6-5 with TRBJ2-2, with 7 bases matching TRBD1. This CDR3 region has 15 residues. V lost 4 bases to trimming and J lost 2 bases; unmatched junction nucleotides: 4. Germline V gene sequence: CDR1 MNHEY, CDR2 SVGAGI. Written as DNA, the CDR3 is TGTGCCAGCAGTTCGACAGGGTATAACACCGGGGAGCTGTTTTTT. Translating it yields CASSSTGYNTGELFF.

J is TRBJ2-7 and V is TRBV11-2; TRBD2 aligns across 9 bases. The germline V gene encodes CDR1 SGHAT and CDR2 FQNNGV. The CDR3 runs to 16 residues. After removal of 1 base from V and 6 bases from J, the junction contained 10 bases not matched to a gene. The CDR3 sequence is CASSLGTLGLAGEQYF. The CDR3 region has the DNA TGTGCCAGCAGCTTAGGGACGTTGGGACTAGCAGGCGAGCAGTACTTC.

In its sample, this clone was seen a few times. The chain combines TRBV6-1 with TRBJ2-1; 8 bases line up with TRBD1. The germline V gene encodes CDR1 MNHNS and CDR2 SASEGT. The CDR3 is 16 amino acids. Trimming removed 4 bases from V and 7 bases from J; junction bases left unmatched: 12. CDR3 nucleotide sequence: TGTGCCAGCAGTGGCAACAGGGACAGGCTCGTTAATGAGCAGTTCTTC. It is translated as CASSGNRDRLVNEQFF.

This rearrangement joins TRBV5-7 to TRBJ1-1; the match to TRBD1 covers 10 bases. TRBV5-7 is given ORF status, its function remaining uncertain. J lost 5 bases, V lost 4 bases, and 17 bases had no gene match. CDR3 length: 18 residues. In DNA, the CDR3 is TGTGCCAGCAGCCCGGGGTTGTCCCAGACAGGGGGCATGACTGAAGCTTTCTTT. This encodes CASSPGLSQTGGMTEAFF.

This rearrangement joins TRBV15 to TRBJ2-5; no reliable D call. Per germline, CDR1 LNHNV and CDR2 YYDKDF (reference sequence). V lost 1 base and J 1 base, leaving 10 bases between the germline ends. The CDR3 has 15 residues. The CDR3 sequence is CATSRGGSVQETQYF. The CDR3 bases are TGTGCCACCAGCAGAGGAGGAAGCGTCCAAGAGACCCAGTACTTC.

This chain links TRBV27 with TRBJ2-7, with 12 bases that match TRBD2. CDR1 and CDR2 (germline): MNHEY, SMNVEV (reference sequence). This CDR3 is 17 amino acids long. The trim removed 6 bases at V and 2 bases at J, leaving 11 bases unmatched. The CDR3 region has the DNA TGTGCCAGCAGGCCCCCGGAGACTAGCGGGAGCACCTACGAGCAGTACTTC. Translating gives CASRPPETSGSTYEQYF.

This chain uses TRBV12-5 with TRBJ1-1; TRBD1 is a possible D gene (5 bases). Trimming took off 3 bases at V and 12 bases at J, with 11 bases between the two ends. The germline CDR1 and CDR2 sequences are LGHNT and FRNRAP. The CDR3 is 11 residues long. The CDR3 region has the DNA TGTGCTAGTGGTTTAACGACAGCCTCTTTCTTT. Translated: CASGLTTASFF.